Listed below are T cell receptor beta chains from one sample, sequenced in a study of post-analysis software for immune sequencing data. TCRdb processed the PCR reads anew with MiXCR; each CDR3 protein has one entry. This sample has around 440,000 distinct CDR3 sequences; under 55% occur once, and the top ten carry about 12%. Sample: blood. Source of these receptors: a girl between 5 and 17 years old with multiple sclerosis. The conserved cysteine and the conserved F or W are not part of the CDR3 here. Some rows have no size entry. The others give once, few or many, or a class for an expanded clone.

v_call: TRBV12-3/TRBV12-4
clone_size: few
j_call: TRBJ2-7
cdr3_aa: ASSLAGGTTYEQY

v_call: TRBV27
clone_size: few
j_call: TRBJ2-7
cdr3_aa: ASSWTGSYEQY

v_call: TRBV20-1
clone_size: -
j_call: TRBJ1-2
cdr3_aa: SARDTGTQVDSYT

v_call: TRBV5-1
clone_size: -
j_call: TRBJ2-1
cdr3_aa: ASSLVSSGRGNEQF

v_call: TRBV20-1
clone_size: -
j_call: TRBJ2-6
cdr3_aa: SARDPIDSGANVLT

v_call: TRBV25-1
clone_size: -
j_call: TRBJ2-7
cdr3_aa: ASRGLIGPPYEQY

v_call: TRBV11-2
clone_size: once
j_call: TRBJ2-1
cdr3_aa: ASSLEGQGDEQF

v_call: TRBV4-2
clone_size: -
j_call: TRBJ2-3
cdr3_aa: ASSHPDEAGGTVTQY

v_call: TRBV24-1
clone_size: -
j_call: TRBJ2-7
cdr3_aa: ATSESGRNYEQY

v_call: TRBV7-8
clone_size: -
j_call: TRBJ2-3
cdr3_aa: ASNIWDRGSDTQY

v_call: TRBV12-3/TRBV12-4
clone_size: few
j_call: TRBJ2-5
cdr3_aa: ASSPGLQETQY

v_call: TRBV7-2
clone_size: -
j_call: TRBJ2-1
cdr3_aa: ASSSRLAGAAHEQF

v_call: TRBV6-5
clone_size: few
j_call: TRBJ2-3
cdr3_aa: ATNPTGAASTDTQY

v_call: TRBV27
clone_size: -
j_call: TRBJ2-5
cdr3_aa: ASSFYGTRGEQY

v_call: TRBV6-1
clone_size: -
j_call: TRBJ2-6
cdr3_aa: ASRGLRAGANVLT

v_call: TRBV28
clone_size: -
j_call: TRBJ2-7
cdr3_aa: ASSPRRAPSRDEQY

v_call: TRBV4-3
clone_size: -
j_call: TRBJ2-1
cdr3_aa: ASSQEPSGSFNEQF

v_call: TRBV3-1
clone_size: -
j_call: TRBJ2-1
cdr3_aa: ASSRTLNEQF

v_call: TRBV10-2
clone_size: -
j_call: TRBJ2-3
cdr3_aa: ASSEASLSTDTQY

v_call: TRBV3-1
clone_size: few
j_call: TRBJ1-2
cdr3_aa: ASSLQRGLHGYT

v_call: TRBV5-1
clone_size: -
j_call: TRBJ2-2
cdr3_aa: ASSPSSGTSGGWNTGELF

v_call: TRBV29-1
clone_size: -
j_call: TRBJ2-7
cdr3_aa: SVASGSSLLEQY

v_call: TRBV18
clone_size: -
j_call: TRBJ1-1
cdr3_aa: ASSPPPGPREAF

v_call: TRBV29-1
clone_size: -
j_call: TRBJ1-1
cdr3_aa: SGLGENTEAF

v_call: TRBV6-5
clone_size: -
j_call: TRBJ2-5
cdr3_aa: ASREQGRGETQY

v_call: TRBV11-2
clone_size: -
j_call: TRBJ1-5
cdr3_aa: ASSLGVFGKIDQPQH

v_call: TRBV5-1
clone_size: -
j_call: TRBJ2-1
cdr3_aa: ASSLADYNEQF

v_call: TRBV12-3/TRBV12-4
clone_size: few
j_call: TRBJ2-1
cdr3_aa: ASIVFGGSYNEQF

v_call: TRBV2
clone_size: -
j_call: TRBJ1-2
cdr3_aa: ASESSRVSYGYT

v_call: TRBV4-2
clone_size: -
j_call: TRBJ2-7
cdr3_aa: ASSQDGAGLVSYEQY

v_call: TRBV5-1
clone_size: -
j_call: TRBJ2-7
cdr3_aa: ASSLRDRDYEQY

v_call: TRBV28
clone_size: few
j_call: TRBJ2-3
cdr3_aa: ASVPKGRTGTIGQY

v_call: TRBV5-1
clone_size: few
j_call: TRBJ2-7
cdr3_aa: ASSLMPGKEAYEQY

v_call: TRBV5-1
clone_size: -
j_call: TRBJ2-7
cdr3_aa: ASSRTSGRTSYEQY

v_call: TRBV28
clone_size: -
j_call: TRBJ2-7
cdr3_aa: ASSLSGEPYEQY

v_call: TRBV29-1
clone_size: once
j_call: TRBJ2-2
cdr3_aa: SVGTENTGELF

v_call: TRBV6-2/TRBV6-3
clone_size: few
j_call: TRBJ2-3
cdr3_aa: ASSLSAGGTTDTQY

v_call: TRBV7-9
clone_size: -
j_call: TRBJ2-7
cdr3_aa: ASSPGDLGQY